This T cell receptor beta chain was captured by sequencing in a study of blood T cells in healthy people across ages. General observations from the study: Age advanced and TCR beta diversity per million T cells fell, roughly linearly.

A second about 6 to 12 cycle PCR used barcoded and J-beta primers. TCRdb fed the 5' RACE reads into MiXCR, producing one record per CDR3 protein. The table has 1,100,000 or so distinct CDR3 sequences, around 45% seen once. Trimming stripped 3 bases from V and 4 bases from J, with 10 bases between. CDR3 size: 15 residues. Germline values: CDR1 MDHEN, CDR2 SYDVKM. In the case of this clonotype: Its matching antigen is unknown.

Russia was home to the donors, healthy Caucasian individuals aged about 6 to 90. Specimen: blood. This receptor was obtained from a woman aged 60-75 years in good health. The V gene is TRBV28, the J gene TRBJ2-6; D gene uncertain. CDR3 coding DNA: TGTGCCAGCAGTTTGAGGAATGCCGGGGCCAACGTCCTGACTTTC. It yields the protein CASSLRNAGANVLTF.